Presented here are 10 T cell receptor beta chains from one specimen sequenced in a study of blood T cell repertoires in COVID-19 (dated by TCRdb to the early 2020s). Library construction relied on the immunoSEQ multiplex PCR assay. TCRdb's version of the immuneACCESS table is confined to in-frame rearrangements and falls short of the full clone set. An unresolved V gene accounts for under half of the shortfall where checked; the remainder is of unknown origin. This sample is represented by 110,000 or so clones; about nine tenths of them were singletons. The top ten constitute under 6% of the sample. Sequenced input: peripheral blood. These receptors were collected from a woman aged 50 to 60 with acute or convalescent COVID-19.

This chain connects TRBV13 to TRBJ2-1; 13 bases line up with TRBD2. The trim removed 5 bases at V and 3 bases at J, leaving 4 bases unmatched. CDR3 length equals 16 residues. CDR1 and CDR2 from the germline V gene are PRHDT and FYEKMQ (reference sequence). DNA of the CDR3: TGTGCCAGCAGCGCCGGACTAGCGGGAGACTACAATGAGCAGTTCTTC. It is translated as CASSAGLAGDYNEQFF.

V and J are TRBV19 and TRBJ1-2; TRBD1 aligns across 9 bases. V trimming: 3 bases; J trimming: 7 bases; junction bases outside the gene matches: 9. Germline CDR1 LNHDA, CDR2 SQIVND (reference sequence). This CDR3 is 15 amino acids long. The CDR3: CASSIPSGQGFGYTF. CDR3 DNA: TGTGCCAGTAGTATTCCCAGTGGACAGGGGTTTGGCTACACCTTC.

V is TRBV6-2 or TRBV6-3 and J is TRBJ2-1; 11 bases map to TRBD2. The junction had 12 bases not matched to a gene; V was cut back by 0 bases and J by 8 bases. Per the germline V gene, CDR1 is MNHEY and CDR2 is SVGEGT. This CDR3 region has 18 residues. The DNA for the CDR3 is TGTGCCAGCAGTTACTCGCAACTAGCGGGAGCCGATTTGGATGAGCAGTTCTTC. It codes for CASSYSQLAGADLDEQFF.

The V gene is TRBV5-6, the J gene TRBJ1-4; TRBD1 matches 8 bases. The junction had 15 bases not matched to a gene; V was cut back by 4 bases and J by 7 bases. This CDR3 has 17 amino acids. Germline V gives CDR1 SGHDT, CDR2 YYEEEE. CDR3 region: CASSPRQGQLRGEKLFF. As DNA, the CDR3 is TGTGCCAGCAGCCCGAGACAGGGGCAACTGAGAGGTGAAAAACTGTTTTTT.

This chain uses TRBV2 with TRBJ1-5, with TRBD1 as a possible D gene (6 bases). Germline CDR1 and CDR2: SNHLY and FYNNEI. Trimming pared 3 bases from V and 1 base from J, leaving 10 bases between. The CDR3 extends over 15 amino acids. The CDR3 region is CASSDGGLSNQPQHF. The CDR3 region has the DNA TGTGCCAGCAGTGACGGGGGGCTGAGCAATCAGCCCCAGCATTTT.

CDR3 sequence (DNA): TGTGCCAGCAGTTTATATACTAGCGGGATAAATGAGCAGTTCTTC. Encoded protein: CASSLYTSGINEQFF. The chain couples TRBV28 to TRBJ2-1; 10 nucleotides align to TRBD2. CDR1 is MDHEN and CDR2 is SYDVKM in the germline V gene. The CDR3 consists of 15 residues. The V segment lost 1 base and the J segment 7 bases; nucleotides outside the gene matches: 4.

The rearrangement links TRBV13 to TRBJ2-5; tentatively, D is TRBD2 (7 bases). Looked up from germline, CDR1 is PRHDT and CDR2 is FYEKMQ (reference sequence). V lost 5 bases to trimming and J lost 4 bases, with 11 bases between them. The CDR3 is 13 residues long. This chain's CDR3 is CASSRGARETQYF. The CDR3 region has the DNA TGTGCCAGCAGCCGGGGGGCCCGAGAGACCCAGTACTTC.

V and J are TRBV7-3 and TRBJ2-3; a weak D match, TRBD2 (6 bases). Germline lookup yields CDR1 SGHTA and CDR2 FQGTGA. There are 13 residues in the CDR3. Between the trimmed V and J ends, which lost 4 bases and 8 bases, there was a span of 13 bases. DNA for the CDR3: TGTGCCAGCAGCTCCGGGGTGCGGGGTACGCAGTATTTT. It yields the protein CASSSGVRGTQYF.

The chain has TRBV15 and TRBJ1-5; D is uncertain. Deletions cut 0 bases from V and 0 bases from J, with 6 bases between. The CDR3 contains 15 residues. CDR1 LNHNV and CDR2 YYDKDF come from the germline V gene (reference sequence). CDR3 residues: CATSRDLGSNQPQHF. CDR3 coding DNA: TGTGCCACCAGCAGAGATCTAGGTAGCAATCAGCCCCAGCATTTT.

The V gene is TRBV10-2, the J gene TRBJ1-1; D not certain. The germline CDR1 and CDR2 sequences are WSHSY and SAAADI. V gave up 3 bases and J gave up 0 bases, with 11 bases separating them. CDR3 length equals 15 residues. The CDR3 nucleotides are TGCGCCAGCAGTGATGAGGAGATGATGAACACTGAAGCTTTCTTT. Amino acids: CASSDEEMMNTEAFF.